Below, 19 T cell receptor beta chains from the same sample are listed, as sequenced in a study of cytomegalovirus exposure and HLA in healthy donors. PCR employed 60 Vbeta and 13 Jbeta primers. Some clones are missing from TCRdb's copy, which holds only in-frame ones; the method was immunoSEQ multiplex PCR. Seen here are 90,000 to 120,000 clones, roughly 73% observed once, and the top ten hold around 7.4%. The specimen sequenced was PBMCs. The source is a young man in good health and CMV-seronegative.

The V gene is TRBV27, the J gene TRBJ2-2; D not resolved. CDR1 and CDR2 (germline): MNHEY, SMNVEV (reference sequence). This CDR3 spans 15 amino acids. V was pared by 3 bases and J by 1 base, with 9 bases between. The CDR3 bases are TGTGCCAGCAGTTTCTCTAGGAAGAACACCGGGGAGCTGTTTTTT. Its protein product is CASSFSRKNTGELFF.

The CDR3 reads CASSEQEGAGNTIYF. The CDR3, as DNA: TGTGCCAGCAGTGAACAAGAGGGGGCTGGAAACACCATATATTTT. The chain employs TRBV6-1 and TRBJ1-3, with D possibly matching TRBD1 (6 bases). Deletions cut 2 bases from V and 2 bases from J, with 10 bases between. This CDR3 spans 15 amino acids. Germline V gene data show CDR1 as MNHNS and CDR2 as SASEGT.

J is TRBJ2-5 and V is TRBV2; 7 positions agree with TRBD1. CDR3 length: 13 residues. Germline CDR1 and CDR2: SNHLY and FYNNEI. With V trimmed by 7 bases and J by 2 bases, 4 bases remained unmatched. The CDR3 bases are TGTGCCAGCATCCGGGACAGTCAAGAGACCCAGTACTTC. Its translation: CASIRDSQETQYF.

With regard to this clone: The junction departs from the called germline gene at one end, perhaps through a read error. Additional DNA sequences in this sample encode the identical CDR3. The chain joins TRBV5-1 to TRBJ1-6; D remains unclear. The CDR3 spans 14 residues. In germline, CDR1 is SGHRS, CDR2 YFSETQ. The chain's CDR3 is CASSLDSSNSPLHF. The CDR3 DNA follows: TGCGCCAGCAGCTTGGACAGTTCCAATTCGCCCCTCCACTTT.

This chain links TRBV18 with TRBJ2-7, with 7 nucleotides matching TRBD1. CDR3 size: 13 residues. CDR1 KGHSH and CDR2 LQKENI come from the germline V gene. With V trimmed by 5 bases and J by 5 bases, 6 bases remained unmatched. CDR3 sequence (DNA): TGTGCCAGCTCAAAAAGACAGGGAGACGAGCAGTACTTC. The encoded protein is CASSKRQGDEQYF.

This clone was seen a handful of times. The CDR3 bases are TGCGCCAGCAGCACGACAGGGACGACTGAAGCTTTCTTT. Protein sequence: CASSTTGTTEAFF. The chain joins TRBV5-1 to TRBJ1-1; 7 bases agree with TRBD1. Germline lookup yields CDR1 SGHRS and CDR2 YFSETQ. The length of the CDR3 is 13 residues. Germline trimming cut 4 bases from V and 5 bases from J; bases unmatched to any gene: 5.

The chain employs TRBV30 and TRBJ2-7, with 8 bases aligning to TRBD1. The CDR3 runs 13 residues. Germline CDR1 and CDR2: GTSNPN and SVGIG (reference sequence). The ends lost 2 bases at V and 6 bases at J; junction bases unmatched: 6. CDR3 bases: TGTGCCTGGAGTCTCAATGACAGGGGCGAGCAGTACTTC. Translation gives CAWSLNDRGEQYF.

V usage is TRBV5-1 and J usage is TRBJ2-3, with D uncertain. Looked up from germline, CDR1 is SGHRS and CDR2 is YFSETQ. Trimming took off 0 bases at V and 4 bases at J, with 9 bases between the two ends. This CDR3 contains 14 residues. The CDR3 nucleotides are TGCGCCAGCAGCTTGGTCCAGGTATCAGATACGCAGTATTTT. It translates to CASSLVQVSDTQYF.

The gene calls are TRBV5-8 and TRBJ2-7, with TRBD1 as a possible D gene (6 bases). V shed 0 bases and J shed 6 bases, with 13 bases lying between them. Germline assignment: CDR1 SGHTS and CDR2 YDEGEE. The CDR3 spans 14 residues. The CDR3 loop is CASSLANYRVEQYF. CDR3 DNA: TGTGCCAGCAGCTTGGCTAACTACAGGGTCGAGCAGTACTTC.

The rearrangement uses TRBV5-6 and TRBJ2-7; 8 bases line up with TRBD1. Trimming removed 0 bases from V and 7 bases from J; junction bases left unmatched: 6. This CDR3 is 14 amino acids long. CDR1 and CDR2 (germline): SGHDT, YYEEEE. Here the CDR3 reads CASSLEQGGMEQYF. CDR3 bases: TGTGCCAGCAGCTTGGAACAGGGGGGTATGGAGCAGTACTTC.

CDR3 protein: CASSLGIADAYEQYF. CDR3 coding DNA: TGCGCCAGCAGCTTGGGGATAGCGGACGCCTACGAGCAGTACTTC. The chain carries TRBV5-1 and TRBJ2-7; maybe TRBD2 (6 bases). V lost 0 bases and J lost 2, with 12 bases in between. Per germline, CDR1 SGHRS and CDR2 YFSETQ. The CDR3 contains 15 residues. Full variable domain (rest looked up from reference TRBV5-1 and TRBJ2-7): KAGVTQTPRYLIKTRGQQVTLSCSPISGHRSVSWYQQTPGQGLQFLFEYFSETQRNKGNFPGRFSGRQFSNSRSEMNVSTLELGDSALYLCASSLGIADAYEQYFGPGTRLTVT.

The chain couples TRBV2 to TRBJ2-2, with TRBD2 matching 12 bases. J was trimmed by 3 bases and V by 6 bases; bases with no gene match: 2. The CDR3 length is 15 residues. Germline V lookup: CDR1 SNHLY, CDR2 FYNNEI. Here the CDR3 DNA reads TGTGCCAGCAGGCTAGCGGGAGGGGACACCGGGGAGCTGTTTTTT. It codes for CASRLAGGDTGELFF.

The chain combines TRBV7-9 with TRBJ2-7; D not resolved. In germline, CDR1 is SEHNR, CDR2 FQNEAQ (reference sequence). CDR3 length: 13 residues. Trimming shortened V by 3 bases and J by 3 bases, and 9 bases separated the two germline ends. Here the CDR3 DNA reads TGTGCCAGCAGCTTTCCGTCGGGCTACGAGCAGTACTTC. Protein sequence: CASSFPSGYEQYF.

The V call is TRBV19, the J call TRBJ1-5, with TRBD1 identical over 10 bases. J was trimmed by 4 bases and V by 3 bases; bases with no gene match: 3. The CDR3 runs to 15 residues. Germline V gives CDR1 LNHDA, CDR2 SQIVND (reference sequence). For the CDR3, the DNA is TGTGCCAGTAGTATGACAGGGGGCTCGAATCAGCCCCAGCATTTT. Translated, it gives CASSMTGGSNQPQHF.

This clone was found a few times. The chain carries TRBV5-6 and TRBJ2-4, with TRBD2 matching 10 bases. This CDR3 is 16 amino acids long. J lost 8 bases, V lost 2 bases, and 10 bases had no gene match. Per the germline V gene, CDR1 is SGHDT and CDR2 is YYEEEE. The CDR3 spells CASSFKSGGVEYIQYF. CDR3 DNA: TGTGCCAGCAGCTTTAAGAGCGGGGGGGTTGAGTACATTCAGTACTTC.

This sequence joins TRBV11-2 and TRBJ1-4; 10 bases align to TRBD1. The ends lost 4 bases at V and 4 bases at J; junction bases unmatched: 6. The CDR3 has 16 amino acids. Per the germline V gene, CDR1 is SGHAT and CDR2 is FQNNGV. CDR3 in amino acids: CASSSGTGDYNEKLFF. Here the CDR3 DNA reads TGTGCCAGCAGCTCCGGGACAGGGGATTATAATGAAAAACTGTTTTTT. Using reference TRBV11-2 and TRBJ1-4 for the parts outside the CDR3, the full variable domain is EAGVAQSPRYKIIEKRQSVAFWCNPISGHATLYWYQQILGQGPKLLIQFQNNGVVDDSQLPKDRFSAERLKGVDSTLKIQPAKLEDSAVYLCASSSGTGDYNEKLFFGSGTQLSVL.

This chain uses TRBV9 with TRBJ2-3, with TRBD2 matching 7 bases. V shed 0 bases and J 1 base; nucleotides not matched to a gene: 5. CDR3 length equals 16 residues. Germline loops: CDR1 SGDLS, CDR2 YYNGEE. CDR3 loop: CASSVGFRGGTDTQYF. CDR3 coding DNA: TGTGCCAGCAGCGTAGGGTTCCGGGGGGGCACAGATACGCAGTATTTT.

CDR3 coding DNA: TGCGCCAGCAGCCCTCAGGCCAGGACAGGGAACTCCTATAATTCACCCCTCCACTTT. Translation gives CASSPQARTGNSYNSPLHF. The rearrangement joins TRBV5-1 to TRBJ1-6, with TRBD1 identical over 8 bases. Germline V lookup: CDR1 SGHRS, CDR2 YFSETQ. With V trimmed by 4 bases and J by 0 bases, 12 bases remained unmatched. The CDR3 is 19 residues long.

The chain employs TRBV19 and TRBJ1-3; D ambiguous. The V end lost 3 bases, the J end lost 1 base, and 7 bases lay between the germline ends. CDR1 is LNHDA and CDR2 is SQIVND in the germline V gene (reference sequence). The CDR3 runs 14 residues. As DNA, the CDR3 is TGTGCCAGTAGTATCGAGGGATCTGGAAACACCATATATTTT. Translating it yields CASSIEGSGNTIYF.